These 15 T cell receptor beta chains share one sample of origin, sequenced in a study of blood T cell repertoires in COVID-19 (dated by TCRdb to 2018 to 2020). Library preparation employed the immunoSEQ multiplex PCR assay. Drawn from immuneACCESS, this table holds only the in-frame rearrangements with V and J called that TCRdb kept. Clones are partly lost; checked studies trace under half to an unresolved V gene and leave the rest unexplained. This sample gives hundreds of thousands of clones in total; roughly four fifths of them show up just once. The top ten constitute 2.5% to 3% of the sample. The sequencing input was peripheral blood. These receptors were collected from a woman aged 40 to 50 with active or convalescent COVID-19.

This rearrangement joins TRBV7-9 to TRBJ2-2, with TRBD2 matching over 9 bases. V gave up 6 bases and J gave up 7 bases; unmatched junction bases: 6. Per the germline V gene, CDR1 is SEHNR and CDR2 is FQNEAQ (reference sequence). This CDR3 spans 14 amino acids. The CDR3 DNA reads as TGTGCCAGCAGGGAGGGACTAGCTGGCGGGGAGCTGTTTTTT. Amino acid sequence: CASREGLAGGELFF.

In DNA form, the CDR3 reads TGTGCCAGTAGTCCCCGACAGGGGATTAACTATGGCTACACCTTC. Protein: CASSPRQGINYGYTF. The chain couples TRBV19 to TRBJ1-2, with 8 bases fitting TRBD1. Germline CDR1 LNHDA, CDR2 SQIVND (reference sequence). The ends lost 5 bases at V and 1 base at J; junction bases unmatched: 6. This CDR3 is built from 15 residues.

V gene TRBV27 combines with J gene TRBJ2-7; D is ambiguous. Germline lookup yields CDR1 MNHEY and CDR2 SMNVEV (reference sequence). The CDR3 length is 14 residues. Deletions cut 0 bases from V and 3 bases from J, with 9 bases between. CDR3 sequence: CASSLSSYDYEQYF. DNA of the CDR3: TGTGCCAGCAGTTTATCGAGTTACGACTACGAGCAGTACTTC.

This clone was detected only a few times. The V and J genes are TRBV6-5 and TRBJ1-5; possible D gene TRBD1, 5 bases. V was trimmed by 7 bases and J by 3 bases, leaving 13 bases between them. The CDR3 extends over 14 amino acids. CDR1 and CDR2 from the germline V gene are MNHEY and SVGAGI. The CDR3 coding sequence is TGTGCCAGCAACCCCGCAGGGAACAATCAGCCCCAGCATTTT. Amino acids: CASNPAGNNQPQHF.

J is TRBJ2-5 and V is TRBV6-2 or TRBV6-3; TRBD2 matches 7 bases. Germline-derived CDR1 and CDR2 are MNHEY and SVGEGT. The CDR3 is made up of 15 amino acids. After removal of 4 bases from V and 5 bases from J, the junction contained 10 bases not matched to a gene. The CDR3, as DNA: TGTGCCAGCAGTTTTAGGAGGGAGGGCCGGGAGACCCAGTACTTC. Its protein product is CASSFRREGRETQYF.

The chain uses TRBV29-1 and TRBJ2-5, with D tentatively TRBD1 (5 bases). This CDR3 has 14 amino acids. V was shortened by 2 bases and J by 4 bases, with 14 bases between the two germline ends. Germline V gives CDR1 SQVTM, CDR2 ANQGSEA. This CDR3 reads CSVEKGSMGETQYF. For the CDR3, the DNA is TGCAGCGTTGAAAAGGGGTCAATGGGAGAGACCCAGTACTTC.

V gene TRBV5-5 combines with J gene TRBJ2-5; D possibly corresponds to TRBD1 (6 bases). CDR3 length equals 14 residues. The germline gives CDR1 SGHKS, CDR2 YYEKEE (reference sequence). V lost 0 bases to trimming and J lost 1 base, with 7 bases between them. CDR3 residues: CASSLAQGQETQYF. The CDR3 DNA reads as TGTGCCAGCAGCTTGGCACAGGGCCAAGAGACCCAGTACTTC.

CDR3 coding DNA: TGTGCCAGTAGTAGCGGATCGACCTATTCACCCCTCCACTTT. Protein product: CASSSGSTYSPLHF. The V call is TRBV19, the J call TRBJ1-6; D gene uncertain. Germline CDR1 is LNHDA and CDR2 is SQIVND (reference sequence). The CDR3 extends over 14 amino acids. The V end lost 4 bases, the J end lost 8 bases, and 12 bases lay between the germline ends. The full variable domain, with the rest looked up from reference TRBV19 and TRBJ1-6, is DGGITQSPKYLFRKEGQNVTLSCEQNLNHDAMYWYRQDPGQGLRLIYYSQIVNDFQKGDIAEGYSVSREKKESFPLTVTSAQKNPTAFYLCASSSGSTYSPLHFGNGTRLTVT.

The V call is TRBV7-9, the J call TRBJ2-7; D is perhaps TRBD1 (5 bases). The CDR3 sequence is 12 residues long. Germline assignment: CDR1 SEHNR and CDR2 FQNEAQ (reference sequence). V lost 5 bases and J lost 8, with 13 bases in between. The DNA of the CDR3 is TGTGCCAGCAGCGCTCGTACAGGTCAGCAGTACTTC. This translates into CASSARTGQQYF. Looking up the rest from reference TRBV7-9 and TRBJ2-7 gives the full variable domain: DTGVSQNPRHKITKRGQNVTFRCDPISEHNRLYWYRQTLGQGPEFLTYFQNEAQLEKSRLLSDRFSAERPKGSFSTLEIQRTEQGDSAMYLCASSARTGQQYFGPGTRLTVT.

The V gene is TRBV11-3, the J gene TRBJ2-1; D uncertain. Looked up from germline, CDR1 is SGHNT and CDR2 is YENEEA. Trimming took off 5 bases at V and 3 bases at J, with 20 bases between the two ends. CDR3 length: 17 residues. The CDR3 region has the DNA TGTGCCAGCAGCAAAACCGCCGGCATCTACTACTACAATGAGCAGTTCTTC. Encoded protein: CASSKTAGIYYYNEQFF. The complete variable domain, with remaining parts taken from reference TRBV11-3 and TRBJ2-1, reads EAGVVQSPRYKIIEKKQPVAFWCNPISGHNTLYWYLQNLGQGPELLIRYENEEAVDDSQLPKDRFSAERLKGVDSTLKIQPAELGDSAVYLCASSKTAGIYYYNEQFFGPGTRLTVL.

This rearrangement joins TRBV10-3 to TRBJ1-5; the D is unclear. The germline V gene encodes CDR1 ENHRY and CDR2 SYGVKD. V lost 2 bases and J lost 7, with 15 bases in between. CDR3 length: 15 amino acids. The DNA of the CDR3 is TGTGCCATCAGTGAGACGGCAGGCGAAAGACAGCCCCAGCATTTT. Translated, it gives CAISETAGERQPQHF.

This chain uses TRBV6-5 with TRBJ2-5; 12 nucleotides line up with TRBD2. Germline CDR1 MNHEY, CDR2 SVGAGI. This CDR3 spans 16 amino acids. V was clipped by 2 bases and J by 2 bases; unmatched bases: 3. The CDR3 DNA sequence: TGTGCCAGCAGTTACGGGACTAGCGGGTTACAAGAGACCCAGTACTTC. This sequence encodes CASSYGTSGLQETQYF.

This chain links TRBV24-1 with TRBJ1-2; 7 positions match TRBD1. The CDR3 is made up of 15 amino acids. J was trimmed by 4 bases and V by 3 bases; bases with no gene match: 7. In germline, CDR1 is KGHDR, CDR2 SFDVKD. The CDR3 is CATSDAETGIYGYTF. For the CDR3, the DNA is TGTGCCACCAGTGATGCCGAGACAGGGATCTATGGCTACACCTTC.

The chain carries TRBV9 and TRBJ1-2, with 10 bases lining up with TRBD1. The V gene end was trimmed by 3 bases and the J gene end by 8 bases; junction bases not matched to a gene: 4. Germline CDR1 is SGDLS and CDR2 is YYNGEE. CDR3 size: 13 residues. This CDR3 reads CASSATGGRGYTF. CDR3 bases: TGTGCCAGCAGCGCGACAGGGGGCCGGGGCTACACCTTC. Together with reference TRBV9 and TRBJ1-2, the CDR3 gives the full variable domain: DSGVTQTPKHLITATGQRVTLRCSPRSGDLSVYWYQQSLDQGLQFLIQYYNGEERAKGNILERFSAQQFPDLHSELNLSSLELGDSALYFCASSATGGRGYTFGSGTRLTVV.

The chain employs TRBV5-1 and TRBJ2-2; TRBD1 matches at 11 bases. V trimming: 4 bases; J trimming: 5 bases; junction bases outside the gene matches: 4. Germline V gene data show CDR1 as SGHRS and CDR2 as YFSETQ. The CDR3 runs 15 residues. The CDR3 DNA follows: TGCGCCAGCAGCCAGGGACAGGGGGAAACCGGGGAGCTGTTTTTT. Translating gives CASSQGQGETGELFF.